This passage covers 8 T cell receptor beta chains from one sample sequenced in a study of blood T cells in healthy people across ages. Combining a sample-barcoded 5' primer with a J-beta primer mix, a second PCR ran for 7 to 11 cycles. TCRdb redid the calling of the 5' RACE reads with MiXCR, one entry per CDR3 protein. The data show about 640,000 distinct CDR3 sequences, with around 43% seen just once and about 30% held by the top ten. The sample taken for sequencing was blood. The receptors come from an elderly man in good health.

The table lists this clonotype with a few counts. The chain joins TRBV6-5 to TRBJ2-5; 7 positions agree with TRBD1. Germline V CDR1 and CDR2: MNHEY, SVGAGI. The CDR3 is made up of 16 amino acids. V shed 0 bases and J 5 bases; nucleotides not matched to a gene: 9. CDR3 nucleotides: TGTGCCAGCAGTTACTCGCACGGACAGGTCCGGGAGACCCAGTACTTC. Translated: CASSYSHGQVRETQYF.

The chain joins TRBV4-3 to TRBJ2-1; TRBD1 agrees at 7 bases. Trimming took 5 bases from V and 0 from J; bases not matched to a gene: 4. CDR1 is LGHNA and CDR2 is YSLEER in the germline V gene. This CDR3 has 15 amino acids. Written as DNA, the CDR3 is TGCGCCAGCAGCAAACAGGGGAGCTCCTACAATGAGCAGTTCTTC. Translated: CASSKQGSSYNEQFF.

V gene TRBV28 combines with J gene TRBJ2-6, with D possibly TRBD2 on 5 matching bases. The CDR3 has 16 residues. The V end was cut by 10 bases, the J end by 0 bases, with 16 bases between. Germline V gene data show CDR1 as MDHEN and CDR2 as SYDVKM. The CDR3 DNA reads TGTGCCATCCTGGACTGGGTAACCTCTGGGGCCAACGTCCTGACTTTC. Its translation is CAILDWVTSGANVLTF. The entire variable domain, with the rest obtained from reference TRBV28 and TRBJ2-6, is as follows: DVKVTQSSRYLVKRTGEKVFLECVQDMDHENMFWYRQDPGLGLRLIYFSYDVKMKEKGDIPEGYSVSREKKERFSLILESASTNQTSMYLCAILDWVTSGANVLTFGAGSRLTVL.

In regard to this clonotype: A much bigger clone sits one base away, suggesting this may be a read error. CDR3 residues: CASRTSGLAKNTQYF. Here the CDR3 DNA reads TGTGCCAGCAGAACTAGCGGCCTAGCCAAAAACACTCAGTACTTC. The chain links TRBV7-2 to TRBJ2-4; 8 bases fit TRBD2. CDR3 length: 15 amino acids. Germline assignment: CDR1 SGHTA and CDR2 FQGNSA.

The V call is TRBV6-2 or TRBV6-3, the J call TRBJ2-5; the D gene is possibly TRBD1 (6 bases). Looked up from germline, CDR1 is MNHEY and CDR2 is SVGEGT. V lost 8 bases and J 11 bases, leaving 15 bases between the germline ends. There are 11 residues in the CDR3. CDR3 coding DNA: TGTGCCAGCGGAACAGGGTCGTGGCAGTACTTC. As protein: CASGTGSWQYF.

This clonotype was seen only a few times. Here the CDR3 reads CASRRGGEETQYF. CDR3 nucleotides: TGTGCCAGCAGGAGGGGAGGAGAAGAGACCCAGTACTTC. The rearrangement links TRBV7-9 to TRBJ2-5; the D gene is possibly TRBD2 (6 bases). The length of the CDR3 is 13 residues. With 6 bases removed from V and 3 bases from J, the gap between germline ends came to 11 bases. From germline, CDR1 is SEHNR and CDR2 FQNEAQ (reference sequence). The entire variable domain, with the rest obtained from reference TRBV7-9 and TRBJ2-5, is as follows: DTGVSQNPRHKITKRGQNVTFRCDPISEHNRLYWYRQTLGQGPEFLTYFQNEAQLEKSRLLSDRFSAERPKGSFSTLEIQRTEQGDSAMYLCASRRGGEETQYFGPGTRLLVL.

V and J are TRBV20-1 and TRBJ1-2; TRBD1 might be the D (5 bases). The length of the CDR3 is 11 residues. Per germline, CDR1 DFQATT and CDR2 SNEGSKA (reference sequence). V lost 6 bases and J lost 8, with 13 bases in between. The CDR3 DNA follows: TGCAGTGCGCCGCAGGGCTTAGGCTACACCTTC. This translates into CSAPQGLGYTF.

This clonotype showed up many times. Germline and junction disagree at one end, which may indicate a read error. The chain is built from TRBV3-1 and TRBJ2-3; no clear D gene. Germline assignment: CDR1 LGHDT and CDR2 YNNKEL (reference sequence). This CDR3 spans 11 amino acids. CDR3 DNA sequence: TGCGCCAGCAGCCAAGAAGATACGCAGTATTTT. Translating it yields CASSQEDTQYF.